Following are 26 T cell receptor beta chains from one sample sequenced in a study of blood T cell repertoires in COVID-19 (dated by TCRdb to about 2020). The library was prepared using the immunoSEQ multiplex PCR assay. TCRdb's version of the immuneACCESS table is confined to in-frame rearrangements and falls short of the full clone set. An unresolved V gene accounts for under half of the shortfall where checked; the remainder is of unknown origin. The sample has under 150,000 clones on record, around 83% of them singletons. Roughly 5% of the sample is held by the ten biggest clonotypes. Source material: peripheral blood. The source of these receptors is a woman aged 55-70 years with COVID-19, enrolled during active disease.

This sequence joins TRBV19 and TRBJ1-6; 8 bases map to TRBD1. V shed 4 bases and J 7 bases; nucleotides not matched to a gene: 15. Germline CDR1 and CDR2: LNHDA and SQIVND (reference sequence). The CDR3 totals 18 residues. CDR3 amino acids: CASSKDRDLRWENSPLHF. CDR3 DNA sequence: TGTGCCAGTAGTAAGGACAGGGACTTGCGATGGGAGAATTCACCCCTCCACTTT.

This chain joins TRBV19 and TRBJ2-7; maybe TRBD1 (5 bases). Germline V gene sequence: CDR1 LNHDA, CDR2 SQIVND (reference sequence). The CDR3 totals 14 residues. V gave up 7 bases and J gave up 0 bases, with 13 bases separating them. DNA for the CDR3: TGTGCCAGTAAGCAGACAGTCGACTCCTACGAGCAGTACTTC. Its translation is CASKQTVDSYEQYF.

About this clone: One junction end disagrees with the germline gene, perhaps due to a read error. The chain combines TRBV9 with TRBJ1-2; 8 bases line up with TRBD1. CDR1 and CDR2 from the germline V gene are SGDLS and YYNGEE. The CDR3 extends over 14 amino acids. CDR3 DNA: TGTGCCAGCACCGCTGACAGGGGCAGTAATGGCCACACCTTC. Translated: CASTADRGSNGHTF.

V gene TRBV19 combines with J gene TRBJ2-2, with 8 bases identical to TRBD1. V shed 5 bases and J 4 bases; nucleotides not matched to a gene: 9. Germline CDR1 and CDR2: LNHDA and SQIVND (reference sequence). This CDR3 has 16 amino acids. The CDR3 DNA sequence: TGTGCCAGTAGTCCTGGGGTGACAGGGGCCACCGGGGAGCTGTTTTTT. Translated: CASSPGVTGATGELFF.

The chain employs TRBV18 and TRBJ2-4; 9 bases align to TRBD1. The V gene's germline CDR1 is KGHSH and CDR2 LQKENI. This CDR3 has 16 amino acids. The trim removed 2 bases at V and 8 bases at J, leaving 10 bases unmatched. The CDR3 is CASSPVGQGVGDIQYF. CDR3 nucleotides: TGTGCCAGCTCACCAGTGGGACAGGGTGTAGGAGACATTCAGTACTTC. The whole variable domain, filled in from reference TRBV18 and TRBJ2-4, reads NAGVMQNPRHLVRRRGQEARLRCSPMKGHSHVYWYRQLPEEGLKFMVYLQKENIIDESGMPKERFSAEFPKEGPSILRIQQVVRGDSAAYFCASSPVGQGVGDIQYFGAGTRLSVL.

This clone was picked up one time. V is TRBV21-1 and J is TRBJ2-1; no DNA check was done on the table's D call, TRBD1. TRBV21-1 counts as a pseudogene. This CDR3 spans 17 amino acids. CDR3: CASSRCRDRGSYNEQFF. The CDR3 nucleotides read TGTGCCAGCAGCAGATGCCGGGACAGGGGTTCCTACAATGAGCAGTTCTTC.

J is TRBJ1-3 and V is TRBV28; the D is unclear. CDR1 is MDHEN, CDR2 SYDVKM, per germline. V was shortened by 1 base and J by 4 bases, with 11 bases between the two germline ends. The CDR3 is 15 amino acids. CDR3 bases: TGTGCCAGCAGTTTATCGGCGGGGTTCGGAAACACCATATATTTT. Translated: CASSLSAGFGNTIYF.

The V gene is TRBV4-1, the J gene TRBJ2-3; TRBD2 aligns across 8 bases. The V gene end was trimmed by 0 bases and the J gene end by 6 bases; junction bases not matched to a gene: 8. The CDR3 has 16 residues. CDR1 is MGHRA, CDR2 YSYEKL, per germline. The CDR3, as DNA: TGCGCCAGCAGCCAAGAGACGGGGGGGCTTTTGGATACGCAGTATTTT. Amino acids: CASSQETGGLLDTQYF.

V usage is TRBV4-1 and J usage is TRBJ1-2; D possibly corresponds to TRBD1 (5 bases). The CDR3 runs to 15 residues. The ends were cut back, 4 bases at V and 3 bases at J, with 15 bases in the middle. Germline loops: CDR1 MGHRA, CDR2 YSYEKL. The CDR3 nucleotides read TGCGCCAGCAGCCTGGCAGCCCAGACAGACTATGGCTACACCTTC. It codes for CASSLAAQTDYGYTF.

This clone has more than one count but fewer than ten. V is TRBV12-3 or TRBV12-4 and J is TRBJ1-1, with D possibly TRBD1 on 5 matching bases. This CDR3 is 11 amino acids long. Trimming stripped 4 bases from V and 10 bases from J, with 10 bases between. The CDR3 DNA reads as TGTGCCAGCAGTTCGGGGGTACTAGCTTTCTTT. This gives the protein CASSSGVLAFF.

V is TRBV5-1 and J is TRBJ2-6; perhaps TRBD2 as D (5 bases). CDR3 length equals 18 residues. V was clipped by 4 bases and J by 1 base, with 18 bases between them. Germline CDR1 is SGHRS and CDR2 is YFSETQ. The chain's CDR3 is CASSGGFNLGSGANVLTF. The CDR3 nucleotides read TGCGCCAGCAGCGGAGGATTTAACTTGGGGTCTGGGGCCAACGTCCTGACTTTC. Variable domain in full (rest from reference TRBV5-1 and TRBJ2-6): KAGVTQTPRYLIKTRGQQVTLSCSPISGHRSVSWYQQTPGQGLQFLFEYFSETQRNKGNFPGRFSGRQFSNSRSEMNVSTLELGDSALYLCASSGGFNLGSGANVLTFGAGSRLTVL.

The rearrangement links TRBV3-1 (or the pseudogene TRBV3-2) to TRBJ1-1; D is perhaps TRBD1 (6 bases). Deletions cut 0 bases from V and 5 bases from J, with 7 bases between. Germline CDR1 and CDR2: LGHDT and YNNKEL (reference sequence). This CDR3 is 13 amino acids long. CDR3 nucleotide sequence: TGTGCCAGCAGCCAAGAAGGGGGAACTGAAGCTTTCTTT. This encodes CASSQEGGTEAFF.

The rearrangement uses TRBV30 and TRBJ2-3; 9 bases fit TRBD1. With 3 bases clipped from V and 7 bases from J, the junction kept 14 bases outside the gene matches. Germline loops: CDR1 GTSNPN, CDR2 SVGIG (reference sequence). The CDR3 totals 16 residues. The CDR3 DNA reads TGTGCCTGGAGGGACAATGGAAGGACAGGGGCCTATACGCAGTATTTT. Its protein product is CAWRDNGRTGAYTQYF.

V and J are TRBV24-1 and TRBJ2-2; D might be TRBD2 (6 bases). CDR3 length: 15 residues. CDR1 is KGHDR, CDR2 SFDVKD, per germline. V was shortened by 7 bases and J by 3 bases, with 14 bases between the two germline ends. The CDR3 reads CATRSPPGDTGELFF. For the CDR3, the DNA is TGTGCCACCAGATCACCACCGGGGGACACCGGGGAGCTGTTTTTT.

The V and J genes are TRBV5-1 and TRBJ1-1; D perhaps matches TRBD1 (6 bases). This CDR3 contains 14 residues. The germline CDR1 and CDR2 sequences are SGHRS and YFSETQ. The ends were cut back, 5 bases at V and 1 base at J, with 12 bases in the middle. CDR3 in DNA: TGCGCCAGCAGAAACGGACAGCCGAACACTGAAGCTTTCTTT. Its translation: CASRNGQPNTEAFF.

The chain links TRBV19 to TRBJ2-1, with unresolved D. The V end lost 3 bases, the J end lost 4 bases, and 4 bases lay between the germline ends. Germline-derived CDR1 and CDR2 are LNHDA and SQIVND (reference sequence). There are 12 residues in the CDR3. Written as DNA, the CDR3 is TGTGCCAGTAGTATTAATTACAATGAGCAGTTCTTC. Its protein is CASSINYNEQFF.

This chain uses TRBV9 with TRBJ1-3; 9 bases align to TRBD1. V lost 3 bases, J lost 0 bases, and 4 bases stayed unmatched. The V gene's germline CDR1 is SGDLS and CDR2 YYNGEE. The CDR3 length is 16 residues. The CDR3 spells CASSATGGFSGNTIYF. CDR3 bases: TGTGCCAGCAGCGCCACAGGGGGCTTCTCTGGAAACACCATATATTTT. The full variable domain, with the rest looked up from reference TRBV9 and TRBJ1-3, is DSGVTQTPKHLITATGQRVTLRCSPRSGDLSVYWYQQSLDQGLQFLIQYYNGEERAKGNILERFSAQQFPDLHSELNLSSLELGDSALYFCASSATGGFSGNTIYFGEGSWLTVV.

CDR3 bases: TGTGCCAGCAGCTTTTGGGGGGACAGAGAAATCTATGGCTACACCTTC. Protein product: CASSFWGDREIYGYTF. The chain carries TRBV7-2 and TRBJ1-2; 7 nucleotides align to TRBD1. The CDR3 totals 16 residues. The germline V gene encodes CDR1 SGHTA and CDR2 FQGNSA. V was pared by 3 bases and J by 4 bases, with 11 bases of the junction left unmatched.

This clone was counted a few times. The rearrangement links TRBV10-3 to TRBJ1-1; 7 positions match TRBD1. This CDR3 is 13 amino acids long. Germline loops: CDR1 ENHRY, CDR2 SYGVKD. After removal of 6 bases from V and 3 bases from J, the junction contained 4 bases not matched to a gene. CDR3 sequence: CAISVDRDTEAFF. The CDR3 region has the DNA TGTGCCATCAGCGTCGACAGGGACACTGAAGCTTTCTTT.

This CDR3 is CASGPQADQETQYF. CDR3 coding DNA: TGCGCCAGCGGACCTCAAGCGGACCAAGAGACCCAGTACTTC. V usage is TRBV5-1 and J usage is TRBJ2-5; D may be TRBD2 (5 bases). The CDR3 has 14 amino acids. Germline assignment: CDR1 SGHRS and CDR2 YFSETQ. V was clipped by 7 bases and J by 0 bases, with 13 bases between them.

The chain joins TRBV2 to TRBJ1-2; D unclear. The CDR3 consists of 14 residues. Trimming took off 4 bases at V and 4 bases at J, with 13 bases between the two ends. CDR1 and CDR2 from the germline V gene are SNHLY and FYNNEI. CDR3 DNA: TGTGCCAGCAGTGTCCAAAGAGGCTCCTATGGCTACACCTTC. Translation: CASSVQRGSYGYTF.

The chain links TRBV6-4 to TRBJ2-1, with 9 bases that match TRBD2. V was clipped by 4 bases and J by 2 bases; unmatched bases: 3. Germline V CDR1 and CDR2: MRHNA, SNTAGT. This CDR3 region has 15 residues. CDR3 DNA sequence: TGTGCCAGCAGTGTTGGCGGGGGGGCCTACAATGAGCAGTTCTTC. It codes for CASSVGGGAYNEQFF.

The rearrangement uses TRBV27 and TRBJ2-3; the D is unclear. This CDR3 is built from 14 residues. Germline assignment: CDR1 MNHEY and CDR2 SMNVEV (reference sequence). Trimming pared 7 bases from V and 0 bases from J, leaving 11 bases between. In nucleotides, the CDR3 is TGTGCCAGCATGGCGGAGTTTAGCACAGATACGCAGTATTTT. It is translated as CASMAEFSTDTQYF.

The rearrangement uses TRBV3-1 (or the pseudogene TRBV3-2) and TRBJ2-7, with TRBD2 matching over 12 bases. Trimming removed 0 bases from V and 2 bases from J; junction bases left unmatched: 11. Germline-derived CDR1 and CDR2 are LGHDT and YNNKEL (reference sequence). CDR3 length: 19 residues. The CDR3 region has the DNA TGTGCCAGCAGCCAAGATTTACCGGGACTAGCGGGCATGACCTACGAGCAGTACTTC. As protein: CASSQDLPGLAGMTYEQYF.

The chain's CDR3 is CASSFRGTGELFF. CDR3 bases: TGTGCCAGCAGTTTCCGGGGAACCGGGGAGCTGTTTTTT. The rearrangement joins TRBV12-3 or TRBV12-4 to TRBJ2-2; a possible D gene is TRBD2 (5 bases). Trimming removed 3 bases at V and 5 bases at J, with 7 bases between. The CDR3 has 13 residues.

The rearrangement links TRBV5-6 to TRBJ2-7; no firm D call. The V and J ends lost 0 bases and 0 bases respectively, with 19 bases between them. Germline values: CDR1 SGHDT, CDR2 YYEEEE. This CDR3 contains 18 residues. The CDR3 spells CASSLGPSGTYVSYEQYF. DNA for the CDR3: TGTGCCAGCAGCTTGGGCCCCTCAGGCACCTACGTCTCCTACGAGCAGTACTTC.